These 15 T cell receptor beta chains were all obtained from the same sample, sequenced in a study of graft-versus-host responses after intestinal transplantation. Some clones are missing from TCRdb's copy, which holds only in-frame ones; the method was immunoSEQ multiplex PCR. The table includes 25,000 to 35,000 clones, 70% to 90% detected once. Sequenced here: PBMCs, sampled nearly 470 days after intestinal transplantation. The receptor set was obtained from a human patient who received an intestinal transplant, so some T cells may come from the graft donor.

V gene TRBV2 combines with J gene TRBJ2-7; D may be TRBD2 (5 bases). The CDR3 covers 15 residues. Trimming left V 0 bases short and J 5 bases short, with 14 bases between. CDR1 and CDR2 (germline): SNHLY, FYNNEI. CDR3 sequence reads: CASSEAAPTRDEQYF. For the CDR3, the DNA is TGTGCCAGCAGTGAAGCGGCTCCTACTAGAGACGAGCAGTACTTC.

The rearrangement uses TRBV5-6 and TRBJ2-7; weak D call: TRBD2 (6 bases). The length of the CDR3 is 18 residues. Germline V gene lookup returns CDR1 SGHDT and CDR2 YYEEEE. Between the trimmed V and J ends, which lost 0 bases and 6 bases, there was a span of 25 bases. The CDR3 protein is CASSLGGGWRRPTGEQYF. CDR3 DNA sequence: TGTGCCAGCAGCTTGGGCGGAGGGTGGCGTCGGCCCACGGGCGAGCAGTACTTC. Full variable domain (rest looked up from reference TRBV5-6 and TRBJ2-7): DAGVTQSPTHLIKTRGQQVTLRCSPKSGHDTVSWYQQALGQGPQFIFQYYEEEERQRGNFPDRFSGHQFPNYSSELNVNALLLGDSALYLCASSLGGGWRRPTGEQYFGPGTRLTVT.

The chain employs TRBV4-1 and TRBJ2-7; 10 bases line up with TRBD1. Trimming at V came to 1 base and at J to 6 bases, leaving 6 bases not matched to a gene. The CDR3 loop spans 15 amino acids. The germline V gene has CDR1 MGHRA and CDR2 YSYEKL. The CDR3 DNA is TGCGCCAGCAGCCAAGGCGGGACAGGGGTACGCGAGCAGTACTTC. The encoded protein is CASSQGGTGVREQYF.

The rearrangement joins TRBV6-5 to TRBJ2-1, with D possibly TRBD2 on 6 matching bases. Germline V gene sequence: CDR1 MNHEY, CDR2 SVGAGI. Trimming shortened V by 2 bases and J by 7 bases, and 6 bases separated the two germline ends. The CDR3 spans 12 residues. The CDR3 DNA sequence: TGTGCCAGCAGTTACGGGGGGAATGAGCAGTTCTTC. Translated: CASSYGGNEQFF.

This chain joins TRBV30 and TRBJ2-3, with D uncertain. Germline CDR1 and CDR2: GTSNPN and SVGIG (reference sequence). V lost 0 bases, J lost 0 bases, and 7 bases lay in between. The CDR3 contains 14 residues. CDR3 in amino acids: CAWSVLGSTDTQYF. The CDR3 DNA reads as TGTGCCTGGAGTGTACTCGGGAGCACAGATACGCAGTATTTT.

In its sample, this clone was seen a few times. The V call is TRBV9, the J call TRBJ1-5; perhaps TRBD1 as D (5 bases). The germline V gene encodes CDR1 SGDLS and CDR2 YYNGEE. V dropped 0 bases and J dropped 5 bases, with 12 bases sitting between them. This CDR3 is 15 amino acids long. The CDR3 DNA is TGTGCCAGCAGCGTAGTGTCCGGGGCCTATCAGCCCCAGCATTTT. As protein: CASSVVSGAYQPQHF.

This chain uses TRBV15 with TRBJ2-3; the match to TRBD2 covers 7 bases. The CDR3 spans 15 residues. The germline gives CDR1 LNHNV, CDR2 YYDKDF (reference sequence). With 1 base clipped from V and 1 base from J, the junction kept 2 bases outside the gene matches. CDR3 nucleotides: TGTGCCACCAGCAGAGGCGGGAGAGGCACAGATACGCAGTATTTT. This translates into CATSRGGRGTDTQYF.

The chain links TRBV6-5 to TRBJ2-1; D is unresolved. The germline V and J ends were trimmed by 4 bases and 2 bases, with 12 bases remaining between them. CDR1 MNHEY and CDR2 SVGAGI come from the germline V gene. The CDR3 sequence is 15 residues long. CDR3 nucleotides: TGTGCCAGCAGTTTACAAGGATTGGCCTACAATGAGCAGTTCTTC. As protein: CASSLQGLAYNEQFF.

The chain is built from TRBV10-1 and TRBJ1-2; 7 nucleotides line up with TRBD1. The CDR3 contains 16 residues. CDR1 is WNHNN and CDR2 is SYGVQD in the germline V gene (reference sequence). V shed 5 bases, J shed 4 bases, and the junction held 13 bases outside the gene matches. The CDR3, as DNA: TGCGCCAGCAGTAGGAGGGGGCGCCGCCCCCCCTATGGCTACACCTTC. Residues: CASSRRGRRPPYGYTF.

The chain carries TRBV18 and TRBJ2-5, with D possibly being TRBD2 (5 bases). V was shortened by 3 bases and J by 5 bases, with 16 bases between the two germline ends. Germline-derived CDR1 and CDR2 are KGHSH and LQKENI. The CDR3 spans 15 residues. This chain's CDR3 is CASSPTGFGVETQYF. CDR3 in DNA: TGTGCCAGCTCACCCACGGGATTTGGGGTGGAGACCCAGTACTTC.

This clone was picked up one time. V is TRBV10-2 and J is TRBJ2-2; possible D gene TRBD2, 5 bases. Germline assignment: CDR1 WSHSY and CDR2 SAAADI. V lost 6 bases and J lost 1, with 6 bases in between. The CDR3 is 13 amino acids. CDR3 residues: CASRGLNTGELFF. The CDR3 coding sequence is TGCGCCAGCAGAGGACTGAACACCGGGGAGCTGTTTTTT.

The chain uses TRBV19 and TRBJ1-1, with D uncertain. Germline-derived CDR1 and CDR2 are LNHDA and SQIVND (reference sequence). The CDR3 sequence is 14 residues long. V was cut by 0 bases and J by 3 bases, with 8 bases left in between. For the CDR3, the DNA is TGTGCCAGTAGTATAGAAGGGAGGGACACTGAAGCTTTCTTT. Translating gives CASSIEGRDTEAFF.

This clone was seen a single time. This chain uses TRBV9 with TRBJ2-1; 7 bases fit TRBD2. This CDR3 comprises 15 residues. The V and J ends lost 4 bases and 0 bases, in that order; junction bases with no gene match: 4. The germline gives CDR1 SGDLS, CDR2 YYNGEE. Here the CDR3 reads CASSPGGSSYNEQFF. The CDR3 region has the DNA TGTGCCAGCAGCCCCGGGGGGTCCTCCTACAATGAGCAGTTCTTC.

CDR3 region: CASSTLAGETYNEQFF. The CDR3 DNA reads as TGTGCCAGCAGCACTTTAGCGGGCGAGACTTACAATGAGCAGTTCTTC. This sequence joins TRBV14 and TRBJ2-1; 7 bases map to TRBD2. After removal of 5 bases from V and 4 bases from J, the junction contained 11 bases not matched to a gene. The CDR3 runs to 16 residues. Looked up from germline, CDR1 is SGHDN and CDR2 is FVKESK.

The rearrangement links TRBV29-1 to TRBJ2-4; a possible D gene is TRBD1 (7 bases). CDR3 length equals 13 residues. V was clipped by 4 bases and J by 6 bases, with 13 bases between them. Per germline, CDR1 SQVTM and CDR2 ANQGSEA. The CDR3 reads CSVVSGDRNIQYF. The CDR3 DNA reads TGCAGCGTTGTTTCGGGGGACAGAAACATTCAGTACTTC.